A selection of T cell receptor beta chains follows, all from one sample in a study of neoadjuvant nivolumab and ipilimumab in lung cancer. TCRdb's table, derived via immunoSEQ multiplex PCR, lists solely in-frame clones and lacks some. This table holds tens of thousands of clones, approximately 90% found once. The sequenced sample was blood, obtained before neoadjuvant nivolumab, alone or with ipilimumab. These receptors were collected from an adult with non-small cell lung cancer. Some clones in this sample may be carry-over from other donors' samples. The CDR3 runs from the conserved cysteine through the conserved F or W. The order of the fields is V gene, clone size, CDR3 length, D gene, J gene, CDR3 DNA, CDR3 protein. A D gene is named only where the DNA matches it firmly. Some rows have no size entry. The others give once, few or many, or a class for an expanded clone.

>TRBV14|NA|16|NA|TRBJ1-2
TGTGCCAGCAGCCAAGATCTATCAGGGGTTGACTATGGCTACACCTTC
CASSQDLSGVDYGYTF
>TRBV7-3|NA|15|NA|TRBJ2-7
TGTGCCAGCAGCCCCTGGGAGGTCCTCGGTTACGAGCAGTACTTC
CASSPWEVLGYEQYF
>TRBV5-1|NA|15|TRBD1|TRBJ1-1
TGCGCCAGCAGCCGACAGGGTTACATGGACACTGAAGCTTTCTTT
CASSRQGYMDTEAFF
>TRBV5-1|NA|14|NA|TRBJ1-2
TGCGCCAGCAGTCAGGATAAGGGAGCTTATGGCTACACCTTC
CASSQDKGAYGYTF
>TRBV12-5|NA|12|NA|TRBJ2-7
TGTGCTAGTGGTTTTGGCCGGGAGGAGCAGTACTTC
CASGFGREEQYF
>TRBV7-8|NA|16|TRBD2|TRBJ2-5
TGTGCCAGCAGCCCCAGACTAGCGGGAGCTCGGGAGACCCAGTACTTC
CASSPRLAGARETQYF
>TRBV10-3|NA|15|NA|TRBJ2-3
TGTGCCATCAGTGAATCGAGACAGCGCACAGATACGCAGTATTTT
CAISESRQRTDTQYF
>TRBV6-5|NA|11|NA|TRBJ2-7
TGTGCCAGCAGTTCAATCTACGAGCAGTACTTC
CASSSIYEQYF
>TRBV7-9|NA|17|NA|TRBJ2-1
TGTGCCAGCAGCTACTCCCGCAACAAGGGATCAGGCAATGAGCAGTTCTTC
CASSYSRNKGSGNEQFF
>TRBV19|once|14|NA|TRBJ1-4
TGTGCCAGTAGTATCAACCGAGGGCCTGAAAAACTGTTTTTT
CASSINRGPEKLFF
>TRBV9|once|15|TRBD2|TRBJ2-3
TGTGCCAGCAGCGTTCGGGAGGGAGGCACAGATACGCAGTATTTT
CASSVREGGTDTQYF
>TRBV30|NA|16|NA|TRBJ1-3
TGTGCCTGGAGCCCAACCTGGGATTATGTTAGAAACACCATATATTTT
CAWSPTWDYVRNTIYF
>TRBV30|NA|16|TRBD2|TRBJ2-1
TGTGCCTGGAGAGCCAGGTTGCGGGAGGGAAACAATGAGCAGTTCTTC
CAWRARLREGNNEQFF
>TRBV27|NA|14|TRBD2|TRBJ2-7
TGTGCCAGCAGTTCTCGGACTAGCGGGTACGAGCAGTACTTC
CASSSRTSGYEQYF
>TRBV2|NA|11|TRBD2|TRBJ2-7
TGTGCCAGCGAACAGCGGGGCCGCCGACACTTC
CASEQRGRRHF
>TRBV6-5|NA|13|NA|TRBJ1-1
TGTGCCAGCAGTTACTCTACAGGGTTTGAAGCTTTCTTT
CASSYSTGFEAFF
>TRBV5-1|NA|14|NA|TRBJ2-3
TGCGCCAGCAGCCCCGGACAGATCACAGATACGCAGTATTTT
CASSPGQITDTQYF
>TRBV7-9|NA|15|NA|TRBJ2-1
TGTGCCAGCAGCGCACCGGGACCGAGGGGCAATGAGCAGTTCTTC
CASSAPGPRGNEQFF
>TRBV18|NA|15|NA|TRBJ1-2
TGTGCCAGCTCACAGGGGCTGGAGCTTAACTATGGCTACACCTTC
CASSQGLELNYGYTF
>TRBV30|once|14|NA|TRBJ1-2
TGTGCCTGGAGTGAGAAGGGACACGACGGTGGCTACACCTTC
CAWSEKGHDGGYTF
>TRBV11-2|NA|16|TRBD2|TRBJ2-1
TGTGCCAGCAGCTTATCATCCGGGACTAGCACCAATGAGCAGTTCTTC
CASSLSSGTSTNEQFF
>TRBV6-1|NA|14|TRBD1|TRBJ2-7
TGTGCCAGCAGGATTACCGGACAGGGCAGCGAGCAGTACTTC
CASRITGQGSEQYF
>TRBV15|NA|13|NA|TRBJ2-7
TGTGCCACCAGCAGAGATCGCGGGGACGAGCAGTACTTC
CATSRDRGDEQYF
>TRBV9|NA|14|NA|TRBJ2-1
TGTGCCAGCAGCGTAGTCAGCTCCTACAATGAGCAGTTCTTC
CASSVVSSYNEQFF
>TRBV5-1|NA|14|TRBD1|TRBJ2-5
TGCGCCAGCCGCGTGACAGGGGGCCCTGAGACCCAGTACTTC
CASRVTGGPETQYF
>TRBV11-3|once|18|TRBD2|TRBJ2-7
TGTGCCAGCAGCCGGGTGGGTGCTAGCGGGTTTTACGCCTACGAGCAGTACTTC
CASSRVGASGFYAYEQYF
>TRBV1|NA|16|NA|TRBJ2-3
TGCACCAGCAGCCACCTTAGCGGGAGGGGAGGGGATACGCAGTATTTT
CTSSHLSGRGGDTQYF
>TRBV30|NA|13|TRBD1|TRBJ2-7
TGTGCCTGGACCCCGGGGTCGGGACAGGGCGACAAATTC
CAWTPGSGQGDKF
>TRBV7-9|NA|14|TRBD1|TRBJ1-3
TGTGCCAGCAGCTTGACAGGGTCCGGAAACACCATATATTTT
CASSLTGSGNTIYF
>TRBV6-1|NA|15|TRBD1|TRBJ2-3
TGTGCCAGCCGACGACAGGGAGACAGTGGAGATACGCAGTATTTT
CASRRQGDSGDTQYF
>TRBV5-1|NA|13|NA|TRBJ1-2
TGCGCCAGCCATCCAGACACCGACTATGGCTACACCTTC
CASHPDTDYGYTF
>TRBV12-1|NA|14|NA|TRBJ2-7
TGTGCCAGCAGAAGACGAGGGAGAGACGGGAGTTCGTACTTC
CASRRRGRDGSSYF
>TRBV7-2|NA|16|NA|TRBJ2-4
TGTGCCAGCAGCTTACACACGGACCTAGCCAAAAACATTCAGTACTTC
CASSLHTDLAKNIQYF
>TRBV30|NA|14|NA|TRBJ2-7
TGTGCCTGGAGCGGAACTAACAACTTCTACGAGCAGTACTTC
CAWSGTNNFYEQYF
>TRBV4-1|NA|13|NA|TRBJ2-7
TGCGCCAGCAGCCAAGAGAGGCATTACGAGCAGTACTTC
CASSQERHYEQYF
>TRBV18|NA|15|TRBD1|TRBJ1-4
TGTGCCAGCTCACCGACAGGGGTCCCTAATGAAAAACTGTTTTTT
CASSPTGVPNEKLFF
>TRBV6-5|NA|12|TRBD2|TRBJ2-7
TGTGCCGTTGGCGGGAGGTCGTACGAGCAGTACTTC
CAVGGRSYEQYF
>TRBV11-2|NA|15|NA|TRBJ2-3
TGTGCCAGCAGCTTAGTTGTCGGTAGCACAGATACGCAGTATTTT
CASSLVVGSTDTQYF
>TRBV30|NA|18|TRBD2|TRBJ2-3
TGTGCCTGGAGTGTTGGAAGGGGAGGGTTAGCTGGCACAGATACGCAGTATTTT
CAWSVGRGGLAGTDTQYF
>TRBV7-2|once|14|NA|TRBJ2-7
TGTGCCAGCAGCTTAGCGGGGAGTGTGTACGAGCAGTACTTC
CASSLAGSVYEQYF
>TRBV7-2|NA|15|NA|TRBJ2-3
TGTGCCAGCAGCCGCACCGGGACCCACACAGATACGCAGTATTTT
CASSRTGTHTDTQYF
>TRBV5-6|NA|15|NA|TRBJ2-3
TGTGCCAGCACCGGGGAAGGGAAAAACACAGATACGCAGTATTTT
CASTGEGKNTDTQYF
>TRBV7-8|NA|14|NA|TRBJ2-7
TGTGCCAGCAGCTTAGCTAGCGGCCCCTACGAGCAGTACTTC
CASSLASGPYEQYF
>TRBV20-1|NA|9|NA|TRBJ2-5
TGCAGTGCTAGTGAGACCCAGTACTTC
CSASETQYF